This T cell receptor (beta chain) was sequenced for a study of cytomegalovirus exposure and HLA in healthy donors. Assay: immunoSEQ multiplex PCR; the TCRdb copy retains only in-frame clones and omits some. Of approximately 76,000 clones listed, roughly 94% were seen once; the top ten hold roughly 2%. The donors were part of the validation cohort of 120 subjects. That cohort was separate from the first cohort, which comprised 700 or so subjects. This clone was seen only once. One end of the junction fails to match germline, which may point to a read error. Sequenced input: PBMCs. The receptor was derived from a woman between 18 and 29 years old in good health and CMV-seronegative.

This chain's CDR3 is CASSVATTHRYF. DNA of the CDR3: TGTGCCAGCAGCGTAGCCACCACTCATCGGTATTTT. The chain recombines TRBV7-2 with TRBJ2-3; D gene uncertain. CDR1 is SGHTA, CDR2 FQGNSA, per germline. The CDR3 runs 12 residues.